This TCR beta chain comes out of a study of beta chain features in type 1 diabetes. Study context: No age, gender or cell yield differences were seen between patients and healthy donors.

What was sequenced were expressed TCRB transcripts, since all of the isolated RNA had been reverse transcribed. Generated by immunoSEQ multiplex PCR, the TCRdb table keeps only in-frame clones and is missing some. The sample holds more than 300,000 clones, around 15% seen once. The purity of all sorted populations exceeded 98%. V was clipped by 3 bases and J by 4 bases; unmatched bases: 8. The CDR3 covers 15 residues. Germline assignment: CDR1 SEHNR and CDR2 FQNEAQ (reference sequence). This TCR was sampled from a young woman in good health. The sequenced material came from naive CD4+ T cells from blood. The gene calls are TRBV7-9 and TRBJ2-7, with TRBD2 identical over 8 bases. This CDR3 is CASSLSTSGLYEQYF. As DNA, the CDR3 is TGTGCCAGCAGCTTGTCAACTAGCGGACTATACGAGCAGTACTTC. The full variable domain, rest sourced from reference TRBV7-9 and TRBJ2-7, is DTGVSQNPRHKITKRGQNVTFRCDPISEHNRLYWYRQTLGQGPEFLTYFQNEAQLEKSRLLSDRFSAERPKGSFSTLEIQRTEQGDSAMYLCASSLSTSGLYEQYFGPGTRLTVT.